Presented here are 28 T cell receptor beta chains from one specimen sequenced in a study of OX40 agonist ivuxolimab in advanced cancers. Data came from immunoSEQ multiplex PCR; TCRdb stores just in-frame clones and leaves some out. Here the sample spans tens of thousands of clones, about 88% being singletons. The sample here was CD4+ or CD8+ T cells sorted from blood, taken in a trial of the OX40 agonist ivuxolimab. Every receptor here comes from an adult with an advanced solid tumor such as melanoma, head and neck, liver or kidney cancer.

V usage is TRBV9 and J usage is TRBJ1-3, with D possibly TRBD1 on 5 matching bases. This CDR3 comprises 14 residues. V was shortened by 0 bases and J by 8 bases, with 12 bases between the two germline ends. CDR1 and CDR2 (germline): SGDLS, YYNGEE. The chain's CDR3 is CASSVEGGADTIYF. The DNA of the CDR3 is TGTGCCAGCAGCGTAGAAGGTGGGGCTGACACCATATATTTT.

This clone was counted between two and nine times. J is TRBJ1-4 and V is TRBV6-1; D is perhaps TRBD1 (6 bases). Germline V gives CDR1 MNHNS, CDR2 SASEGT. Trimming cost V 1 base and J 5 bases, with 11 bases left between them. CDR3 length: 15 amino acids. The CDR3, as DNA: TGTGCCAGCAGTGAAGGTGCAGGGGAAAATGAAAAACTGTTTTTT. Its translation: CASSEGAGENEKLFF.

This chain joins TRBV10-1 and TRBJ2-5, with TRBD2 identical over 12 bases. The J call is doubtful: the DNA matches TRBJ2-7 better. Germline values: CDR1 WNHNN, CDR2 SYGVQD (reference sequence). The CDR3 spans 15 residues. The chain's CDR3 is CASQLAGGLNYEQYF. The CDR3, as DNA: TGCGCCAGCCAACTAGCGGGAGGCTTAAATTACGAGCAGTACTTC.

The J gene is TRBJ2-7, the V gene TRBV11-2, with 10 bases that match TRBD2. V was clipped by 5 bases and J by 3 bases; unmatched bases: 7. The CDR3 has 15 amino acids. Looked up from germline, CDR1 is SGHAT and CDR2 is FQNNGV. The CDR3 spells CASSTPGLAYYEQYF. As DNA, the CDR3 is TGTGCCAGCAGCACCCCGGGACTAGCGTACTACGAGCAGTACTTC.

Only one count was recorded for this clone. V gene TRBV28 combines with J gene TRBJ1-3, with D uncertain. This CDR3 spans 15 amino acids. CDR1 is MDHEN, CDR2 SYDVKM, per germline. Trimming pared 5 bases from V and 0 bases from J, leaving 11 bases between. The CDR3 sequence is CASSETPVSGNTIYF. The CDR3 region has the DNA TGTGCCAGCAGTGAGACACCCGTCTCTGGAAACACCATATATTTT.

This clone was recorded once. The chain has TRBV7-9 and TRBJ2-1, with 14 bases that match TRBD2. Trimming took 2 bases from V and 5 from J; bases not matched to a gene: 2. Germline V gives CDR1 SEHNR, CDR2 FQNEAQ (reference sequence). The CDR3 extends over 16 amino acids. The CDR3, as DNA: TGTGCCAGCAGCTTATGGGGACTAGCGGGAGACAATGAGCAGTTCTTC. It specifies CASSLWGLAGDNEQFF.

This clone was detected once. The chain has TRBV7-6 and TRBJ1-4; no reliable D call. V gave up 3 bases and J gave up 0 bases, with 5 bases separating them. CDR3 length: 14 residues. The V gene's germline CDR1 is SGHVS and CDR2 FNYEAQ. The CDR3 spells CASSLSATNEKLFF. DNA of the CDR3: TGTGCCAGCAGCTTGTCTGCAACTAATGAAAAACTGTTTTTT. Filled out from reference TRBV7-6 and TRBJ1-4, the complete variable domain reads GAGVSQSPRYKVTKRGQDVALRCDPISGHVSLYWYRQALGQGPEFLTYFNYEAQQDKSGLPNDRFSAERPEGSISTLTIQRTEQRDSAMYRCASSLSATNEKLFFGSGTQLSVL.

This clone was recorded at least ten times. The genes are TRBV27 and TRBJ1-2; TRBD1 matches at 7 bases. The CDR3 spans 14 residues. J gave up 2 bases and V 7 bases, and 7 bases lay outside the gene matches. CDR1 and CDR2 (germline): MNHEY, SMNVEV (reference sequence). CDR3 protein: CASTPRQGNYGYTF. DNA of the CDR3: TGTGCCAGCACCCCACGACAGGGCAACTATGGCTACACCTTC.

The chain has TRBV15 and TRBJ1-2; D unresolved. The CDR3 runs to 16 residues. The ends were cut back, 5 bases at V and 3 bases at J, with 19 bases in the middle. The germline V gene has CDR1 LNHNV and CDR2 YYDKDF (reference sequence). In DNA, the CDR3 is TGTGCCACCAGCCCCCCCGAGGAGCCACGGGACTATGGCTACACCTTC. It is translated as CATSPPEEPRDYGYTF.

CDR3 region: CASSLYTHADTQYF. The CDR3 nucleotides are TGCGCCAGCAGCTTGTACACCCACGCTGATACGCAGTATTTT. This rearrangement joins TRBV5-1 to TRBJ2-3; D ambiguous. Trimming cost V 1 base and J 6 bases, with 12 bases left between them. Looked up from germline, CDR1 is SGHRS and CDR2 is YFSETQ. CDR3 size: 14 residues.

The chain is built from TRBV6-5 and TRBJ2-3; possible D gene TRBD2, 5 bases. Germline loops: CDR1 MNHEY, CDR2 SVGAGI. The V end lost 8 bases, the J end lost 8 bases, and 8 bases lay between the germline ends. This CDR3 has 10 residues. The DNA for the CDR3 is TGTGCCAGCCGAGCGGCTACGCAGTATTTT. It specifies CASRAATQYF.

This sequence joins TRBV5-8 and TRBJ2-7; 7 nucleotides match TRBD1. The CDR3 is 15 amino acids. CDR1 is SGHTS, CDR2 YDEGEE, per germline. The V segment lost 0 bases and the J segment 7 bases; nucleotides outside the gene matches: 10. The CDR3 loop is CASSLVQDRTTEQYF. Written as DNA, the CDR3 is TGTGCCAGCAGCTTGGTTCAGGACAGGACAACTGAGCAGTACTTC. Filled out from reference TRBV5-8 and TRBJ2-7, the complete variable domain reads EAGVTQSPTHLIKTRGQQATLRCSPISGHTSVYWYQQALGLGLQFLLWYDEGEERNRGNFPPRFSGRQFPNYSSELNVNALELEDSALYLCASSLVQDRTTEQYFGPGTRLTVT.

The chain is built from TRBV6-5 and TRBJ2-7, with 8 nucleotides matching TRBD1. Losses at the gene ends were 5 bases for V and 6 bases for J; bases not matched to a gene: 3. The length of the CDR3 is 12 residues. Germline CDR1 MNHEY, CDR2 SVGAGI. CDR3 sequence: CASSNRGTEQYF. As DNA, the CDR3 is TGTGCCAGCAGTAACAGGGGGACCGAGCAGTACTTC.

The chain carries TRBV28 and TRBJ2-5; D possibly corresponds to TRBD2 (6 bases). Judging by the DNA end, TRBJ2-7 fits better; the J call may be wrong. The CDR3 extends over 12 amino acids. Germline assignment: CDR1 MDHEN and CDR2 SYDVKM. The chain's CDR3 is CASGGISYEQYF. DNA of the CDR3: TGTGCCAGCGGGGGGATCTCCTACGAGCAGTACTTC.

This sequence joins TRBV11-3 and TRBJ2-7, with TRBD2 matching over 7 bases. Per the germline V gene, CDR1 is SGHNT and CDR2 is YENEEA. Germline trimming cut 5 bases from V and 1 base from J; bases unmatched to any gene: 14. The length of the CDR3 is 17 residues. The CDR3 here is CASSAVGTTQTSYEQYF. The CDR3 DNA reads as TGTGCCAGCAGCGCGGTCGGGACTACCCAAACATCCTACGAGCAGTACTTC.

This rearrangement joins TRBV5-4 to TRBJ2-5, with 9 bases matching TRBD1. The CDR3 length is 14 residues. Unmatched junction bases numbered 10, after V lost 4 bases and J lost 9 bases. Germline V lookup: CDR1 SGHNT, CDR2 YYREEE (reference sequence). DNA of the CDR3: TGTGCCAGCAGCCCATGGGGACAGGGTGAGGCCCAGTACTTC. Translation gives CASSPWGQGEAQYF.

J is TRBJ1-1 and V is TRBV4-1; possible D gene TRBD1, 6 bases. CDR3 length: 16 amino acids. The ends were cut back, 2 bases at V and 1 base at J, with 14 bases in the middle. Germline V gives CDR1 MGHRA, CDR2 YSYEKL. CDR3 nucleotides: TGCGCCAGCAGCCAAACCCCGGGACAACAGAACACTGAAGCTTTCTTT. It specifies CASSQTPGQQNTEAFF.

The genes are TRBV2 and TRBJ1-4; no clear D. Germline V gives CDR1 SNHLY, CDR2 FYNNEI. Trimming removed 7 bases at V and 0 bases at J, with 6 bases between. CDR3 length: 13 residues. This CDR3 is CASTPATNEKLFF. Here the CDR3 DNA reads TGTGCCAGCACGCCCGCAACTAATGAAAAACTGTTTTTT.

This clone was seen just once. The genes are TRBV25-1 and TRBJ1-6; D perhaps matches TRBD1 (6 bases). This CDR3 comprises 15 residues. Trimming pared 0 bases from V and 7 bases from J, leaving 10 bases between. The germline gives CDR1 MGHDK, CDR2 SYGVNS. This CDR3 reads CASSEYGTRNSPLHF. DNA of the CDR3: TGTGCCAGCAGTGAATACGGGACACGGAATTCACCCCTCCACTTT.

This chain links TRBV6-1 with TRBJ1-3; weak D call: TRBD1 (6 bases). This CDR3 region has 15 residues. The germline V gene encodes CDR1 MNHNS and CDR2 SASEGT. V shed 3 bases and J shed 0 bases, with 9 bases lying between them. The CDR3 nucleotides are TGTGCCAGCAGTGAGGACAGCTACTCTGGAAACACCATATATTTT. Encoded protein: CASSEDSYSGNTIYF.

V gene TRBV5-4 combines with J gene TRBJ2-1; D may be TRBD1 (5 bases). Trimming left V 2 bases short and J 1 base short, with 10 bases between. Looked up from germline, CDR1 is SGHNT and CDR2 is YYREEE (reference sequence). The CDR3 contains 15 residues. CDR3 sequence (DNA): TGTGCCAGCAGCTTCAGCAGGGTTTCCTACAATGAGCAGTTCTTC. It yields the protein CASSFSRVSYNEQFF.

V and J are TRBV9 and TRBJ1-3, with 8 bases that match TRBD1. The CDR3 is 17 residues long. In germline, CDR1 is SGDLS, CDR2 YYNGEE. Trimming took 3 bases from V and 5 from J; bases not matched to a gene: 13. The CDR3 sequence: CASSADGQGDLRNTIYF. CDR3 DNA: TGTGCCAGCAGCGCCGACGGACAGGGTGATTTGCGAAACACCATATATTTT. Full variable domain (rest looked up from reference TRBV9 and TRBJ1-3): DSGVTQTPKHLITATGQRVTLRCSPRSGDLSVYWYQQSLDQGLQFLIQYYNGEERAKGNILERFSAQQFPDLHSELNLSSLELGDSALYFCASSADGQGDLRNTIYFGEGSWLTVV.

In nucleotides, the CDR3 is TGCGCCAGCAGCTTGGATTGGCGGGACTCCTACGAGCAGTACTTC. Translation: CASSLDWRDSYEQYF. The chain has TRBV5-1 and TRBJ2-7, with TRBD2 as a possible D gene (6 bases). This CDR3 has 15 amino acids. The germline CDR1 and CDR2 sequences are SGHRS and YFSETQ. Trimming stripped 0 bases from V and 0 bases from J, with 10 bases between.

The J gene is TRBJ2-5, the V gene TRBV7-8; maybe TRBD1 (5 bases). This CDR3 is built from 14 residues. Germline loops: CDR1 SGHVS, CDR2 FQNEAQ. The ends were cut back, 10 bases at V and 0 bases at J, with 15 bases in the middle. The CDR3 spells CATSRRGYQETQYF. In nucleotides, the CDR3 is TGTGCCACCTCACGTAGGGGTTACCAAGAGACCCAGTACTTC.

The rearrangement uses TRBV7-3 and TRBJ2-7; perhaps TRBD1 as D (6 bases). The CDR3 runs 13 residues. The germline V and J ends were trimmed by 1 base and 7 bases, with 11 bases remaining between them. Germline V gene lookup returns CDR1 SGHTA and CDR2 FQGTGA. For the CDR3, the DNA is TGTGCCAGCAGCTTAATGGGGGCGGGTGAGCAGTACTTC. This codes for CASSLMGAGEQYF.

The J gene is TRBJ2-1, the V gene TRBV5-1; D remains unclear. There are 14 residues in the CDR3. V was shortened by 2 bases and J by 6 bases, with 12 bases between the two germline ends. Per the germline V gene, CDR1 is SGHRS and CDR2 is YFSETQ. The CDR3 nucleotides read TGCGCCAGCAGCTTTAGCCCAGGACCCAATGAGCAGTTCTTC. Protein: CASSFSPGPNEQFF. Filled out from reference TRBV5-1 and TRBJ2-1, the complete variable domain reads KAGVTQTPRYLIKTRGQQVTLSCSPISGHRSVSWYQQTPGQGLQFLFEYFSETQRNKGNFPGRFSGRQFSNSRSEMNVSTLELGDSALYLCASSFSPGPNEQFFGPGTRLTVL.

This sequence joins TRBV11-2 and TRBJ2-7; D is undetermined. V lost 5 bases to trimming and J lost 2 bases, with 7 bases between them. The CDR3 is made up of 12 amino acids. The germline V gene encodes CDR1 SGHAT and CDR2 FQNNGV. CDR3 protein: CASSPFPYEQYF. CDR3 nucleotides: TGTGCCAGCAGCCCCTTTCCCTACGAGCAGTACTTC. Variable domain in full (rest from reference TRBV11-2 and TRBJ2-7): EAGVAQSPRYKIIEKRQSVAFWCNPISGHATLYWYQQILGQGPKLLIQFQNNGVVDDSQLPKDRFSAERLKGVDSTLKIQPAKLEDSAVYLCASSPFPYEQYFGPGTRLTVT.

The chain recombines TRBV15 with TRBJ1-6; D gene unclear. This CDR3 has 15 amino acids. Germline loops: CDR1 LNHNV, CDR2 YYDKDF (reference sequence). V dropped 2 bases and J dropped 8 bases, with 13 bases sitting between them. This chain's CDR3 is CATSRIGGGDSPLHF. CDR3 nucleotides: TGTGCCACCAGCAGAATAGGAGGCGGGGATTCACCCCTCCACTTT.